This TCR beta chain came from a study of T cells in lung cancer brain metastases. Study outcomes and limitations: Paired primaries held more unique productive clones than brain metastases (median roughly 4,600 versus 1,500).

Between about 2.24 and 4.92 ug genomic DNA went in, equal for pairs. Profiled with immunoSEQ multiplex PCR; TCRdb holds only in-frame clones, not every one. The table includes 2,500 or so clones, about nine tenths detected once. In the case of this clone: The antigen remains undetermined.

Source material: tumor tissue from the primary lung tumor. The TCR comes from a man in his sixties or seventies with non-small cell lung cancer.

The CDR3 here is CATSRSGTQETQYF. In DNA, the CDR3 is TGTGCCACCAGCAGGTCGGGTACACAAGAGACCCAGTACTTC. The chain employs TRBV15 and TRBJ2-5, with unresolved D. The germline CDR1 and CDR2 sequences are LNHNV and YYDKDF (reference sequence). V dropped 3 bases and J dropped 2 bases, with 10 bases sitting between them. The CDR3 has 14 residues.